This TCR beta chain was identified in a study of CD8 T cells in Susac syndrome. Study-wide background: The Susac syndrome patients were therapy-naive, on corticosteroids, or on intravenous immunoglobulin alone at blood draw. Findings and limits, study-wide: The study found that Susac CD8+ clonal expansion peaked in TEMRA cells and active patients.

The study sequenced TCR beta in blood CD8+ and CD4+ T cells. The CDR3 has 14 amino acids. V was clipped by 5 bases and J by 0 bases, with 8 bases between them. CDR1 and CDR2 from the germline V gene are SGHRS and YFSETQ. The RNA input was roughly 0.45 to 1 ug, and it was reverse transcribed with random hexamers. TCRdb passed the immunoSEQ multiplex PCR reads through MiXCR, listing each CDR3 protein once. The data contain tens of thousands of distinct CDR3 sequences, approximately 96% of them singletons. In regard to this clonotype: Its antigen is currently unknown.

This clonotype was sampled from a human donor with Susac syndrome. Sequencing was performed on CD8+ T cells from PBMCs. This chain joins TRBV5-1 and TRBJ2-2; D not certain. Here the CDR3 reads CASSGQTNTGELFF. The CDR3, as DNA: TGCGCCAGCAGTGGCCAGACGAACACCGGGGAGCTGTTTTTT.